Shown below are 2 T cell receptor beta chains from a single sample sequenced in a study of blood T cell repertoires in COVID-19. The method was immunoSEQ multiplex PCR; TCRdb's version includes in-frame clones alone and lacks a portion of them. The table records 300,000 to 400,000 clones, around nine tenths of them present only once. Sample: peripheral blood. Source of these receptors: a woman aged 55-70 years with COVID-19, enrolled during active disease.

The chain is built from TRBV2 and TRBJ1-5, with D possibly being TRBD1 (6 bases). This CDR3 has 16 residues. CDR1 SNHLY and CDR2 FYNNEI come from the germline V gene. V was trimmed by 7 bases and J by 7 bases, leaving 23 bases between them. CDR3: CASNLGQSSLGQPQHF. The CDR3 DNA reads TGTGCCAGCAACCTAGGACAGAGCTCCCTCGGGCAGCCCCAGCATTTT.

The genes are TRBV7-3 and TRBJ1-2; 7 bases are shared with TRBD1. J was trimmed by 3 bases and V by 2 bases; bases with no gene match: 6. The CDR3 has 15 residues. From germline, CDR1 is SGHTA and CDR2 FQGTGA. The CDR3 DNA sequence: TGTGCCAGCAGCTTAGGGGGGACAGCCCACTATGGCTACACCTTC. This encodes CASSLGGTAHYGYTF.